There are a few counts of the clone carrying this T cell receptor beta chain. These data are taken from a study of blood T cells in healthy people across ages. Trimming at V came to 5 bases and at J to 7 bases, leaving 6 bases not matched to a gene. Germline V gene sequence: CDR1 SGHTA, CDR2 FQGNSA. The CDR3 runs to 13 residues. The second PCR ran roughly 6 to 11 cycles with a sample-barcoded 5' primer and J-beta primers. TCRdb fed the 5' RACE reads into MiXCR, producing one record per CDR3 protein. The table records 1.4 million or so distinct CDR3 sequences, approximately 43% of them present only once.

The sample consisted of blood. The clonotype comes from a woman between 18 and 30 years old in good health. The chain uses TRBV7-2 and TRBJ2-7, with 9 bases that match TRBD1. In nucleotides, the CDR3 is TGTGCCAGCAGCAAGGGACAGGGCGGGGAGCAGTACTTC. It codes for CASSKGQGGEQYF.